The T cell receptor (beta chain) described here comes from a study of blood T cells in healthy people across ages. Together with a sample-barcoded 5' primer, a J-beta primer mix was included in a second PCR lasting about 7 to 12 cycles. TCRdb fed the 5' RACE reads into MiXCR, producing one record per CDR3 protein. The table has some 800,000 distinct CDR3 sequences, under 55% seen once. The CDR3 length is 13 residues. With 6 bases removed from V and 10 bases from J, the gap between germline ends came to 15 bases. Sequencing used blood. This receptor was taken from a man in his fifties or sixties in good health. This rearrangement joins TRBV12-3 or TRBV12-4 to TRBJ1-4, with D perhaps matching TRBD1 (6 bases). The CDR3 loop reads CASRNNRDGKLFF. CDR3 in DNA: TGTGCCAGCAGAAATAACAGGGACGGAAAACTGTTTTTT.